Listed here are 13 T cell receptor beta chains from one sample, sequenced in a study of blood T cell repertoires in COVID-19. Generated by immunoSEQ multiplex PCR, the TCRdb table keeps only in-frame clones and is missing some. The sample has roughly 150,000 clones; around 85% are singletons. The specimen was peripheral blood. These receptors were collected from a woman in her sixties or seventies with acute or convalescent COVID-19.

The V and J genes are TRBV30 and TRBJ1-1; D ambiguous. Trimming removed 0 bases at V and 6 bases at J, with 17 bases between. Germline V gene sequence: CDR1 GTSNPN, CDR2 SVGIG (reference sequence). This CDR3 contains 15 residues. The CDR3, as DNA: TGTGCCTGGAGTGTTCTCTCGGGGTCTATGGCTGAAGCTTTCTTT. It is translated as CAWSVLSGSMAEAFF.

The CDR3 here is CASSEAGGYGAFF. DNA for the CDR3: TGTGCCAGCAGTGAAGCGGGGGGATACGGGGCTTTCTTT. The J gene is TRBJ1-1, the V gene TRBV6-1; possibly TRBD1 for D (5 bases). Germline V lookup: CDR1 MNHNS, CDR2 SASEGT. The CDR3 covers 13 residues. Trimming stripped 0 bases from V and 11 bases from J, with 13 bases between.

This clone showed up just a few times. CDR3 amino acids: CASSFGTGENSPLHF. In DNA form, the CDR3 reads TGTGCCAGCAGTTTCGGGACAGGGGAAAATTCACCCCTCCACTTT. V gene TRBV2 combines with J gene TRBJ1-6, with 10 bases lining up with TRBD1. This CDR3 is 15 amino acids long. The germline V gene encodes CDR1 SNHLY and CDR2 FYNNEI. Losses at the gene ends were 5 bases for V and 7 bases for J; bases not matched to a gene: 5.

The rearrangement links TRBV28 to TRBJ2-2, with D perhaps matching TRBD1 (6 bases). Germline CDR1 and CDR2: MDHEN and SYDVKM. Deletions cut 6 bases from V and 3 bases from J, with 17 bases between. The CDR3 consists of 16 residues. CDR3 in amino acids: CASSRAQDRYTGELFF. The CDR3 nucleotides read TGTGCCAGCAGCCGCGCTCAGGACAGATACACCGGGGAGCTGTTTTTT.

V is TRBV7-9 and J is TRBJ1-2; the match to TRBD1 covers 7 bases. The CDR3 is made up of 14 amino acids. The V segment lost 5 bases and the J segment 8 bases; nucleotides outside the gene matches: 11. From germline, CDR1 is SEHNR and CDR2 FQNEAQ (reference sequence). The CDR3 coding sequence is TGTGCCAGCAGCCAACTACAGGGGTTTGTAGGCTACACCTTC. This codes for CASSQLQGFVGYTF.

The sample holds a few counts of this clone. V gene TRBV18 combines with J gene TRBJ2-7; 9 nucleotides line up with TRBD1. V lost 6 bases, J lost 3 bases, and 9 bases stayed unmatched. Looked up from germline, CDR1 is KGHSH and CDR2 is LQKENI. CDR3 length equals 15 residues. The CDR3 reads CASSARDRAVYEQYF. CDR3 DNA: TGTGCCAGCTCTGCCCGGGACAGGGCTGTCTACGAGCAGTACTTC.

The rearrangement links TRBV18 to TRBJ2-1; D ambiguous. The CDR3 has 12 amino acids. Germline loops: CDR1 KGHSH, CDR2 LQKENI. The V gene lost 5 bases and the J gene lost 3 bases, with 5 bases spanning the gap. The CDR3 loop is CASSNNYNEQFF. In nucleotides, the CDR3 is TGTGCCAGCTCAAATAACTACAATGAGCAGTTCTTC.

The rearrangement uses TRBV6-2 or TRBV6-3 and TRBJ2-6; the D gene is possibly TRBD1 (6 bases). Germline V gene sequence: CDR1 MNHEY, CDR2 SVGEGT. V was clipped by 2 bases and J by 0 bases, with 14 bases between them. This CDR3 region has 18 residues. CDR3 in amino acids: CASSYRRGSPSGANVLTF. The CDR3 bases are TGTGCCAGCAGTTACCGCAGGGGTAGTCCCTCTGGGGCCAACGTCCTGACTTTC.

This clone was recorded a few times. This rearrangement joins TRBV4-3 to TRBJ1-5; 7 bases fit TRBD1. Germline lookup yields CDR1 LGHNA and CDR2 YSLEER. This CDR3 comprises 14 residues. Unmatched junction bases numbered 6, after V lost 4 bases and J lost 6 bases. The CDR3 here is CASSPDRSAQPQHF. DNA of the CDR3: TGCGCCAGCAGCCCGGACAGGTCGGCTCAGCCCCAGCATTTT.

The gene calls are TRBV24-1 and TRBJ2-2; TRBD2 matches at 14 bases. Germline V gene lookup returns CDR1 KGHDR and CDR2 SFDVKD. The CDR3 covers 18 residues. The J segment lost 6 bases and the V segment lost 1 base, leaving 6 bases of the junction unmatched. The CDR3 protein is CATSDFGTSGGFPGELFF. The CDR3 DNA reads TGTGCCACCAGTGATTTCGGGACTAGCGGGGGATTTCCCGGGGAGCTGTTTTTT.

This clone was observed a single time. The rearrangement joins TRBV7-3 to TRBJ2-6; maybe TRBD2 (6 bases). V lost 5 bases and J lost 3, with 20 bases in between. CDR3 length: 18 residues. Germline CDR1 is SGHTA and CDR2 is FQGTGA. CDR3 bases: TGTGCCAGCAGCCTACCGCCGGGAGAGACCTATGGGGCCAACGTCCTGACTTTC. It encodes CASSLPPGETYGANVLTF.

The chain links TRBV18 to TRBJ1-4; 10 positions agree with TRBD1. The CDR3 sequence is 16 residues long. J was trimmed by 5 bases and V by 4 bases; bases with no gene match: 7. From germline, CDR1 is KGHSH and CDR2 LQKENI. CDR3 nucleotides: TGTGCCAGCTCACGTGGGACAGGGGTTTCGAATGAAAAACTGTTTTTT. As protein: CASSRGTGVSNEKLFF.

The rearrangement links TRBV7-3 to TRBJ2-7; 7 bases are shared with TRBD1. The junction had 7 bases not matched to a gene; V was cut back by 5 bases and J by 6 bases. Germline CDR1 and CDR2: SGHTA and FQGTGA. This CDR3 is built from 13 residues. Here the CDR3 DNA reads TGTGCCAGCAGCGCACAGGGGTTAGGCGAGCAGTACTTC. Translating it yields CASSAQGLGEQYF.